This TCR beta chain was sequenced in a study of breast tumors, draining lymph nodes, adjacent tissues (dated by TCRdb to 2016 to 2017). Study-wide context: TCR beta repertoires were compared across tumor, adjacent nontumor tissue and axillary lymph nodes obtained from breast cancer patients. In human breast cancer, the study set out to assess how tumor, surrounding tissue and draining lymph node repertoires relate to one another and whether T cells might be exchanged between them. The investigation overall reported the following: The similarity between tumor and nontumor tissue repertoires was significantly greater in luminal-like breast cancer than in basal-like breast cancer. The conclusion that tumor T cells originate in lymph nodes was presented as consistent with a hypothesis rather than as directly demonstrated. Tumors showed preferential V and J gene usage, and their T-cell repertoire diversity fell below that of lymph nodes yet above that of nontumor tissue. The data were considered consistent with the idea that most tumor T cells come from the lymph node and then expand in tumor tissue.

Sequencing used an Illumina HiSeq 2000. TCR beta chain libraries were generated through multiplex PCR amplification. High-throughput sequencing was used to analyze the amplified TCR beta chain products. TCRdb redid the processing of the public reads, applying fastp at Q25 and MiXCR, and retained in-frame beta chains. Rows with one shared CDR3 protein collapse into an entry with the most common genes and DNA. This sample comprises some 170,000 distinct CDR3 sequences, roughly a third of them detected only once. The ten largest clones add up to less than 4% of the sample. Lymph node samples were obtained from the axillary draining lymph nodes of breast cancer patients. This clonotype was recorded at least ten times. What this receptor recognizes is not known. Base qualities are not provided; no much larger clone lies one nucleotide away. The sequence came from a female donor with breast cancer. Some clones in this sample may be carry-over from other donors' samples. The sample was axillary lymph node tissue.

The sequenced DNA: TGTGCCAGCAGCGCCTCGACTGGAAACACCATATATTTT. It translates to CASSASTGNTIYF. Here the chain combines TRBV7-9 and TRBJ1-3, with the D gene call left open. The germline V gene (reference sequence) supplies CDR1 SEHNR and CDR2 FQNEAQ. V sheds 5 bases and J sheds 2 bases, leaving 7 bases between their ends. The CDR3 numbers 13 residues from cysteine through phenylalanine. The only DNA kept is the CDR3, 39 bases in frame from the first base. The CDR3 plus the reference TRBV7-9 and TRBJ1-3 genes for the other parts give the full variable domain: DTGVSQNPRHKITKRGQNVTFRCDPISEHNRLYWYRQTLGQGPEFLTYFQNEAQLEKSRLLSDRFSAERPKGSFSTLEIQRTEQGDSAMYLCASSASTGNTIYFGEGSWLTVV.